This passage covers 7 T cell receptor beta chains from one sample sequenced in a study of radiotherapy plus CTLA-4 blockade in lung cancer. Sequencing used immunoSEQ multiplex PCR; TCRdb keeps in-frame clones, though not all of them. This repertoire shows tens of thousands of clones, approximately 83% found once; its top ten account for approximately 15%. The material was peripheral blood, obtained from a patient treated with radiotherapy plus ipilimumab. The receptors here all came from a human donor with non-small cell lung cancer that progressed on radiotherapy plus ipilimumab.

This chain connects TRBV19 to TRBJ2-5, with D maybe TRBD2 (6 bases). The CDR3 is 16 residues long. CDR1 is LNHDA, CDR2 SQIVND, per germline (reference sequence). Trimming cost V 3 bases and J 2 bases, with 16 bases left between them. The CDR3 nucleotides read TGTGCCAGTAGTATTTCCTCGCTGGCGGGGCAAGAGACCCAGTACTTC. Amino acids: CASSISSLAGQETQYF.

This chain connects TRBV5-6 to TRBJ1-2; D uncertain. This CDR3 has 11 residues. Germline V gene lookup returns CDR1 SGHDT and CDR2 YYEEEE. V was pared by 6 bases and J by 2 bases, with 5 bases between. The CDR3 protein is CASTGNYGYTF. The CDR3 DNA is TGTGCCAGCACGGGGAACTATGGCTACACCTTC.

The gene calls are TRBV27 and TRBJ1-5; a possible D gene is TRBD1 (6 bases). This CDR3 contains 15 residues. The germline gives CDR1 MNHEY, CDR2 SMNVEV (reference sequence). The ends were cut back, 6 bases at V and 0 bases at J, with 12 bases in the middle. The CDR3 DNA reads as TGTGCCAGCAGAAGGGACATAAATAGCAATCAGCCCCAGCATTTT. Translation: CASRRDINSNQPQHF.

The chain uses TRBV10-3 and TRBJ2-5, with 10 bases matching TRBD2. TRBJ2-7 matches the DNA end more closely, so the J call is doubtful. Germline V gene lookup returns CDR1 ENHRY and CDR2 SYGVKD. The CDR3 sequence is 14 residues long. The chain's CDR3 is CAISDLAGVDEQYF. CDR3 nucleotides: TGTGCCATCAGCGACCTAGCGGGAGTGGACGAGCAGTACTTC.

This chain uses TRBV29-1 with TRBJ2-2; D is unresolved. CDR1 is SQVTM and CDR2 is ANQGSEA in the germline V gene. The CDR3 is made up of 14 amino acids. Trimming pared 6 bases from V and 6 bases from J, leaving 17 bases between. The CDR3 DNA follows: TGCAGCGTCAGCGCCAATCTTTTTGCCGGGGAGCTGTTTTTT. Protein: CSVSANLFAGELFF.

This chain joins TRBV6-6 and TRBJ2-7; D may be TRBD1 (7 bases). Germline V gives CDR1 MNHNY, CDR2 SVGAGI (reference sequence). The CDR3 has 12 residues. Trimming took 4 bases from V and 6 from J, leaving 10 bases between them. The CDR3 loop reads CASSSQGGEQYF. The CDR3 bases are TGTGCCAGCAGTTCCCAGGGGGGCGAGCAGTACTTC.

J is TRBJ1-2 and V is TRBV19, with 7 positions matching TRBD1. Germline CDR1 LNHDA, CDR2 SQIVND (reference sequence). This CDR3 has 14 residues. Losses at the gene ends were 7 bases for V and 2 bases for J; bases not matched to a gene: 7. The CDR3 reads CASMMGRGNYGYTF. CDR3 bases: TGTGCCAGTATGATGGGCAGGGGGAACTATGGCTACACCTTC.